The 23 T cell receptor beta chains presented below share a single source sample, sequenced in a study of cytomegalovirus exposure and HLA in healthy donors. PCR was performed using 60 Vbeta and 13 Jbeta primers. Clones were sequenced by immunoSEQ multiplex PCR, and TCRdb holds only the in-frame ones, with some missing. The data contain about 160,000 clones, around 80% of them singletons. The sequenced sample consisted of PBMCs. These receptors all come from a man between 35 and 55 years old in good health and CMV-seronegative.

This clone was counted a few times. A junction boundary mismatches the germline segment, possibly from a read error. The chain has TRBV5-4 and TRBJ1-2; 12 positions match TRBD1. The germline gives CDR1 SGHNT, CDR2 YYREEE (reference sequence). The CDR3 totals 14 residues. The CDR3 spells CASNAGTGGSGYTF. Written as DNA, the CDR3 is TGCGCCAGCAACGCAGGGACAGGGGGCTCTGGCTACACCTTC.

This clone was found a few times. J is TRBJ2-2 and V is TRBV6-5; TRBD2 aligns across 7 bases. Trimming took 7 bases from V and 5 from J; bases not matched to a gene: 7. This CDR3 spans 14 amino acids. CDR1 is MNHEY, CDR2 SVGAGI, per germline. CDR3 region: CASMGGSWTGELFF. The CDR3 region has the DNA TGTGCCAGCATGGGGGGGTCGTGGACCGGGGAGCTGTTTTTT.

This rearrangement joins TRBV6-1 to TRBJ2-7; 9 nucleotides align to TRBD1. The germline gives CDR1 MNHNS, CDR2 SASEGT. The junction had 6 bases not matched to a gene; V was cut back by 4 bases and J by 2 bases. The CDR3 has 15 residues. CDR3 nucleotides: TGTGCCAGCAGTGCTTCACAGGGGGCTGCCTACGAGCAGTACTTC. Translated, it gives CASSASQGAAYEQYF.

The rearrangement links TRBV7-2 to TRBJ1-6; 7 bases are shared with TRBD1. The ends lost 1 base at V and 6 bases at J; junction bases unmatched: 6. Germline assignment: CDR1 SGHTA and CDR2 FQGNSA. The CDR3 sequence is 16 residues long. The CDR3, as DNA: TGTGCCAGCAGCTTAGGGGTGGGACAGCGTAATTCACCCCTCCACTTT. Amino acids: CASSLGVGQRNSPLHF.

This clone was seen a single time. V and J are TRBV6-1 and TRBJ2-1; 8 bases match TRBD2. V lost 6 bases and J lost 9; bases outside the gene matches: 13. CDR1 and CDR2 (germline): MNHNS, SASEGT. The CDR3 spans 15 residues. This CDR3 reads CASSQGAGGPSEQFF. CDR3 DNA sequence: TGTGCCAGCAGCCAAGGGGCGGGGGGCCCTAGTGAGCAGTTCTTC.

CDR3 DNA sequence: TGTGCCAGCAGCTTGGCAGGGAACACCGGGGAGCTGTTTTTT. Its protein product is CASSLAGNTGELFF. The V and J genes are TRBV5-4 and TRBJ2-2; D not resolved. CDR3 length: 14 residues. In germline, CDR1 is SGHNT, CDR2 YYREEE (reference sequence). Trimming shortened V by 0 bases and J by 1 base, and 4 bases separated the two germline ends.

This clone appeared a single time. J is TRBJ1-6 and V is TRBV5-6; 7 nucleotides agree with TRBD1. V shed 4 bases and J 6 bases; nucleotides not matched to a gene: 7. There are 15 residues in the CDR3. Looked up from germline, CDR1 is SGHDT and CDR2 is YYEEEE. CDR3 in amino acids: CASSVLDRPNSPLHF. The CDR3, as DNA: TGTGCCAGCAGCGTACTGGACAGGCCTAATTCACCCCTCCACTTT.

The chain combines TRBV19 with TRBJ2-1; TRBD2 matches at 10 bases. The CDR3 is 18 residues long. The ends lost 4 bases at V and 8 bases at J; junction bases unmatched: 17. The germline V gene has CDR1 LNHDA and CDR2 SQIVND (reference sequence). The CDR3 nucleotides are TGTGCCAGTAGTAAAAGGGTTAGCGGGGGGCAACCGTCCCATGAGCAGTTCTTC. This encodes CASSKRVSGGQPSHEQFF.

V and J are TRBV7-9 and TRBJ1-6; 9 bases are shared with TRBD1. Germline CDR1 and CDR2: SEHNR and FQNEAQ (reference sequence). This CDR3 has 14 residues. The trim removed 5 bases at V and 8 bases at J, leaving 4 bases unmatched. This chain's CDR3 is CASSTGGWDSPLHF. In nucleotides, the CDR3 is TGTGCCAGCAGCACAGGGGGCTGGGATTCACCCCTCCACTTT.

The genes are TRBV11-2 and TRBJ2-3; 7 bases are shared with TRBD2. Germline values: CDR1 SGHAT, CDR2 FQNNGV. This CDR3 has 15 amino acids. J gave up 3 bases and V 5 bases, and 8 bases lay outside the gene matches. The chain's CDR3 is CASSRRGLGTDTQYF. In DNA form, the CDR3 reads TGTGCCAGCAGCCGGCGGGGGTTAGGGACAGATACGCAGTATTTT.

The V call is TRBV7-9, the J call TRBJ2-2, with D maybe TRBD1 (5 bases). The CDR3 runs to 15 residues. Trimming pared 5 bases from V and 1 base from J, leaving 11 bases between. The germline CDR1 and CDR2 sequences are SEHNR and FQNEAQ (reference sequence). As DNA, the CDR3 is TGTGCCAGCAGCGCCTTTAGGGGGAACACCGGGGAGCTGTTTTTT. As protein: CASSAFRGNTGELFF.

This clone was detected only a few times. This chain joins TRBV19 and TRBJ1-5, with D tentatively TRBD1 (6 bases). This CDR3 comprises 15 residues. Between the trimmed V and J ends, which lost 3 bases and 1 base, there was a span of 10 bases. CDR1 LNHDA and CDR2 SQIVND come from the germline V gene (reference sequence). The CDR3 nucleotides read TGTGCCAGTAGTATGGTGGGACAAAGCAATCAGCCCCAGCATTTT. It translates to CASSMVGQSNQPQHF.

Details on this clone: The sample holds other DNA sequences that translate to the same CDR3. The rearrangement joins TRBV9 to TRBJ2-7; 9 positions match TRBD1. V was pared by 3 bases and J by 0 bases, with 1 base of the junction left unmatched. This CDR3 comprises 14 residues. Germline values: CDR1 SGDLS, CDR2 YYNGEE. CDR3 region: CASSETGGSYEQYF. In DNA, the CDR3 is TGTGCCAGCAGCGAGACAGGGGGCTCCTACGAGCAGTACTTC.

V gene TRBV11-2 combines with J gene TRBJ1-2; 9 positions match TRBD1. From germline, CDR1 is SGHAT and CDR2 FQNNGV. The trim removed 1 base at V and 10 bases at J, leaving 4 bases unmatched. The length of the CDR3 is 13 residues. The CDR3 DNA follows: TGTGCCAGCAGCTTAGTAGGACAGGGGCTCTACACCTTC. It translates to CASSLVGQGLYTF. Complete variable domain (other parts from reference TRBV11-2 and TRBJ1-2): EAGVAQSPRYKIIEKRQSVAFWCNPISGHATLYWYQQILGQGPKLLIQFQNNGVVDDSQLPKDRFSAERLKGVDSTLKIQPAKLEDSAVYLCASSLVGQGLYTFGSGTRLTVV.

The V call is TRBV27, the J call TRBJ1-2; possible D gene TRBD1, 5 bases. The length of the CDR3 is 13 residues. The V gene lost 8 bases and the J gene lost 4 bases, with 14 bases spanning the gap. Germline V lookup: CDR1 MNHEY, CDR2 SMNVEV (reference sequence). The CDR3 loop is CASRPGYAYGYTF. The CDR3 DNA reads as TGTGCCAGCCGTCCAGGGTATGCCTATGGCTACACCTTC.

The CDR3 spells CASSLSSGRATEAFF. DNA of the CDR3: TGTGCCAGCAGTTTGTCCTCCGGCAGGGCGACTGAAGCTTTCTTT. The rearrangement links TRBV27 to TRBJ1-1, with D perhaps TRBD1 (5 bases). The CDR3 loop spans 15 amino acids. The germline V gene encodes CDR1 MNHEY and CDR2 SMNVEV (reference sequence). The germline V and J ends were trimmed by 3 bases and 5 bases, with 16 bases remaining between them.

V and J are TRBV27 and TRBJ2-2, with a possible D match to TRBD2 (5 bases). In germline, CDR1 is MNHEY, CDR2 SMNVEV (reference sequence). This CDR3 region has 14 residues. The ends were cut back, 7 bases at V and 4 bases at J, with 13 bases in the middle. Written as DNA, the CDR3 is TGTGCCAGCACAATCCGGGGTCTCACCGGGGAGCTGTTTTTT. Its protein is CASTIRGLTGELFF.

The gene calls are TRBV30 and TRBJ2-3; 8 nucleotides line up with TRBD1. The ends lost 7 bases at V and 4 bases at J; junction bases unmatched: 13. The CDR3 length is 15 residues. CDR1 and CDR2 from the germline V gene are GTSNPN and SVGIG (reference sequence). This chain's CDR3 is CAFQDRGGYPDTQYF. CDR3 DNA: TGTGCCTTCCAAGACAGGGGTGGGTATCCAGATACGCAGTATTTT.

CDR3 amino acids: CASSSGQGSTDTQYF. CDR3 bases: TGTGCCAGCAGCTCAGGACAGGGGAGCACAGATACGCAGTATTTT. V usage is TRBV11-3 and J usage is TRBJ2-3; TRBD1 aligns across 9 bases. The CDR3 extends over 15 amino acids. V shed 4 bases, J shed 0 bases, and the junction held 2 bases outside the gene matches. Looked up from germline, CDR1 is SGHNT and CDR2 is YENEEA.

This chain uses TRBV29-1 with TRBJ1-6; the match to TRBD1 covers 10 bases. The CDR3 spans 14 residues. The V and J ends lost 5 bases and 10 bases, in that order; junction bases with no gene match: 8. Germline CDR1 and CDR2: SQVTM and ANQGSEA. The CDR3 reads CSVQTGGPESPLHF. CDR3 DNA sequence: TGCAGCGTTCAGACAGGGGGCCCGGAATCACCCCTCCACTTT.

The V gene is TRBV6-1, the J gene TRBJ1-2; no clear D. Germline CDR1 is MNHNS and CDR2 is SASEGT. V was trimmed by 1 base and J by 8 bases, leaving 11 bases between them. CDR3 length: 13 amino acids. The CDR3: CASSEVSRLGYTF. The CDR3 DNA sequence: TGTGCCAGCAGTGAAGTTTCTCGTCTAGGCTACACCTTC.

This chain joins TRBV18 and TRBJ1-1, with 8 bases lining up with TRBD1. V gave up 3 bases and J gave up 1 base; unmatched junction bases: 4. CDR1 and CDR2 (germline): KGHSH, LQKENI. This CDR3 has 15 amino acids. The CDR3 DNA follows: TGTGCCAGCTCACCGACAGGGGCGGCGAACACTGAAGCTTTCTTT. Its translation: CASSPTGAANTEAFF.

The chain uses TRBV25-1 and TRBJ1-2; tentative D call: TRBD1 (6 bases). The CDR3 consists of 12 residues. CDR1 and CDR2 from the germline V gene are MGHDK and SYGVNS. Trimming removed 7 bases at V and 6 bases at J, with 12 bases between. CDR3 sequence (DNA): TGTGCCAGCAAAACACAGGGAAATGGCTACACCTTC. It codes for CASKTQGNGYTF.